A single sample is the source of the 22 T cell receptor beta chains below, sequenced in a study of radiotherapy plus CTLA-4 blockade in lung cancer. Using immunoSEQ multiplex PCR, the repertoire was profiled, and TCRdb retains in-frame clones only, with some absent. The data contain 90,000 or so clones, around 88% of them singletons. Sequenced here: peripheral blood, sampled from a patient treated with radiotherapy plus ipilimumab. These receptor sequences come from a human donor with non-small cell lung cancer who had a partial response to radiotherapy plus ipilimumab.

CDR3 coding DNA: TGCAGCGGGATTTTTCAAGAGACCCAGTACTTC. Translation gives CSGIFQETQYF. The chain joins TRBV20-1 to TRBJ2-5, with D possibly being TRBD2 (5 bases). The CDR3 extends over 11 amino acids. Per the germline V gene, CDR1 is DFQATT and CDR2 is SNEGSKA (reference sequence).

The chain uses TRBV19 and TRBJ1-1, with a possible D match to TRBD1 (5 bases). The CDR3 loop spans 14 amino acids. V lost 3 bases and J 0 bases, leaving 8 bases between the germline ends. CDR1 and CDR2 (germline): LNHDA, SQIVND (reference sequence). The CDR3 sequence is CASSITGVNTEAFF. DNA of the CDR3: TGTGCCAGTAGTATCACAGGCGTGAACACTGAAGCTTTCTTT.

The genes are TRBV5-1 and TRBJ2-5; 7 bases are a match to TRBD1. Germline V lookup: CDR1 SGHRS, CDR2 YFSETQ. The CDR3 loop spans 16 amino acids. Trimming at V came to 1 base and at J to 1 base, leaving 7 bases not matched to a gene. The CDR3 reads CASSLMGQWIQETQYF. DNA for the CDR3: TGCGCCAGCAGCTTGATGGGACAGTGGATCCAAGAGACCCAGTACTTC.

The chain employs TRBV5-1 and TRBJ2-7, with 11 positions matching TRBD2. The CDR3 loop spans 14 amino acids. V shed 5 bases and J 3 bases; nucleotides not matched to a gene: 4. Per the germline V gene, CDR1 is SGHRS and CDR2 is YFSETQ. The CDR3 DNA sequence: TGCGCCAGCAGTAGAGGGACTAGCGGCTACGAGCAGTACTTC. Translating it yields CASSRGTSGYEQYF.

The chain recombines TRBV5-1 with TRBJ1-1, with 9 bases aligning to TRBD1. CDR1 is SGHRS, CDR2 YFSETQ, per germline. This CDR3 is 14 amino acids long. The V segment lost 4 bases and the J segment 4 bases; nucleotides outside the gene matches: 5. The CDR3 sequence: CASSLDRGRTEAFF. In nucleotides, the CDR3 is TGCGCCAGCAGCCTGGACAGGGGCCGCACTGAAGCTTTCTTT.

The rearrangement links TRBV6-6 to TRBJ2-4; TRBD1 might be the D (7 bases). Per germline, CDR1 MNHNY and CDR2 SVGAGI (reference sequence). The CDR3 totals 15 residues. V was shortened by 6 bases and J by 3 bases, with 15 bases between the two germline ends. CDR3 nucleotide sequence: TGTGCCAGCAGCCTAGACAGGGAGGTCAAAAACATTCAGTACTTC. It encodes CASSLDREVKNIQYF.

The chain is built from TRBV7-9 and TRBJ2-7; 7 bases align to TRBD1. The CDR3 spans 13 residues. CDR1 is SEHNR, CDR2 FQNEAQ, per germline (reference sequence). J lost 5 bases, V lost 5 bases, and 6 bases had no gene match. The CDR3 sequence is CASSSNRGHEQYF. DNA for the CDR3: TGTGCCAGCAGCAGCAACAGGGGCCACGAGCAGTACTTC.

The V and J genes are TRBV15 and TRBJ2-3; tentatively, D is TRBD2 (5 bases). Trimming pared 0 bases from V and 0 bases from J, leaving 19 bases between. CDR1 is LNHNV and CDR2 is YYDKDF in the germline V gene (reference sequence). The CDR3 length is 19 residues. The CDR3 reads CATSRDSARRAPSTDTQYF. In nucleotides, the CDR3 is TGTGCCACCAGCAGAGATTCGGCTAGGCGGGCCCCAAGCACAGATACGCAGTATTTT.

The V and J genes are TRBV6-5 and TRBJ2-7; D is possibly TRBD1 (7 bases). Trimming pared 4 bases from V and 4 bases from J, leaving 17 bases between. The CDR3 totals 15 residues. Germline V CDR1 and CDR2: MNHEY, SVGAGI. The CDR3 DNA reads as TGTGCCAGCAGTTCGCCGGGGGACAGAGTGTACGAGCAGTACTTC. The encoded protein is CASSSPGDRVYEQYF.

This clone was seen a single time. The V and J genes are TRBV9 and TRBJ1-6; 12 nucleotides match TRBD1. The length of the CDR3 is 16 residues. V shed 5 bases, J shed 8 bases, and the junction held 8 bases outside the gene matches. The germline gives CDR1 SGDLS, CDR2 YYNGEE. Written as DNA, the CDR3 is TGTGCCAGCAGTGGGACAGGGGGCGTTGGGGATTCACCCCTCCACTTT. It is translated as CASSGTGGVGDSPLHF.

Only one count was recorded for this clone. V and J are TRBV5-1 and TRBJ2-5; 10 bases are shared with TRBD1. Per germline, CDR1 SGHRS and CDR2 YFSETQ. The trim removed 5 bases at V and 5 bases at J, leaving 6 bases unmatched. The CDR3 totals 14 residues. The CDR3 DNA reads TGCGCCAGCAGGGCCGGGACAGGGGACGAGACCCAGTACTTC. This codes for CASRAGTGDETQYF.

V and J are TRBV5-4 and TRBJ2-1, with 10 positions matching TRBD2. Germline CDR1 and CDR2: SGHNT and YYREEE (reference sequence). V shed 5 bases and J 0 bases; nucleotides not matched to a gene: 11. CDR3 length: 18 amino acids. CDR3 bases: TGTGCCAGCAGTTGGCGGACTAGCGGAATTAGCTCCTACAATGAGCAGTTCTTC. Translating gives CASSWRTSGISSYNEQFF.

This clone was seen a handful of times. The V gene is TRBV2, the J gene TRBJ2-1, with 9 bases lining up with TRBD2. The CDR3 sequence is 19 residues long. Germline CDR1 is SNHLY and CDR2 is FYNNEI. Losses at the gene ends were 5 bases for V and 0 bases for J; bases not matched to a gene: 14. The CDR3, as DNA: TGTGCCAGCAGTCTCCCCACTAGCGGGCTAGTCCTCTCCTACAATGAGCAGTTCTTC. Its protein product is CASSLPTSGLVLSYNEQFF.

The rearrangement links TRBV18 to TRBJ1-1; D may be TRBD1 (6 bases). Germline lookup yields CDR1 KGHSH and CDR2 LQKENI. V gave up 3 bases and J gave up 4 bases, with 15 bases separating them. The CDR3 loop spans 15 amino acids. In nucleotides, the CDR3 is TGTGCCAGCTCACCGATAACAGGGACGGGCACTGAAGCTTTCTTT. It translates to CASSPITGTGTEAFF.

Here the CDR3 DNA reads TGTGCCAGCAGCTTAAGTAACGGGGAGCAGTTCTTC. As protein: CASSLSNGEQFF. This chain uses TRBV7-2 with TRBJ2-1; D unclear. V lost 2 bases and J lost 10, with 9 bases in between. Germline loops: CDR1 SGHTA, CDR2 FQGNSA. The CDR3 covers 12 residues.

J is TRBJ1-5 and V is TRBV28, with TRBD1 as a possible D gene (5 bases). V shed 5 bases and J shed 9 bases, with 20 bases lying between them. The CDR3 has 15 residues. The germline CDR1 and CDR2 sequences are MDHEN and SYDVKM. The CDR3 coding sequence is TGTGCCAGCAGTAGCCAAGACAGCCCGCAGTGGCCCCAGCATTTT. It is translated as CASSSQDSPQWPQHF.

The gene calls are TRBV30 and TRBJ2-1; 11 positions match TRBD2. Germline V gene data show CDR1 as GTSNPN and CDR2 as SVGIG (reference sequence). V lost 5 bases, J lost 5 bases, and 8 bases stayed unmatched. The CDR3 is made up of 15 amino acids. In nucleotides, the CDR3 is TGTGCCTGGGACACCGGGACTAGCGGTAACAATGAGCAGTTCTTC. Translated, it gives CAWDTGTSGNNEQFF.

The chain combines TRBV10-3 with TRBJ1-1; D is ambiguous. Germline CDR1 ENHRY, CDR2 SYGVKD. The CDR3 spans 15 residues. Trimming took off 0 bases at V and 4 bases at J, with 12 bases between the two ends. The CDR3 region is CAISESAGLGTEAFF. DNA of the CDR3: TGTGCCATCAGTGAGTCGGCAGGATTGGGCACTGAAGCTTTCTTT.

The rearrangement joins TRBV28 to TRBJ2-7, with D perhaps TRBD2 (6 bases). Looked up from germline, CDR1 is MDHEN and CDR2 is SYDVKM. The ends were cut back, 3 bases at V and 2 bases at J, with 11 bases in the middle. The CDR3 sequence is 14 residues long. This chain's CDR3 is CASSLLGRTYEQYF. The CDR3, as DNA: TGTGCCAGCAGTTTGCTTGGGAGGACCTACGAGCAGTACTTC.

This clone appeared a few times. CDR3 in DNA: TGTGCCAGCAGTCTACAGGGGCTCGAGCAGTACTTC. It specifies CASSLQGLEQYF. The J gene is TRBJ2-7, the V gene TRBV28, with TRBD1 matching 7 bases. J lost 6 bases, V lost 5 bases, and 4 bases had no gene match. The germline V gene encodes CDR1 MDHEN and CDR2 SYDVKM. CDR3 length: 12 amino acids.

The chain combines TRBV5-1 with TRBJ2-5; TRBD1 agrees at 11 bases. CDR1 SGHRS and CDR2 YFSETQ come from the germline V gene. The CDR3 length is 15 residues. After removal of 4 bases from V and 2 bases from J, the junction contained 4 bases not matched to a gene. This chain's CDR3 is CASSGGTGGQETQYF. The CDR3 coding sequence is TGCGCCAGCAGCGGGGGGACAGGGGGGCAAGAGACCCAGTACTTC.

The V call is TRBV11-3, the J call TRBJ2-2; TRBD1 matches 7 bases. The CDR3 covers 16 residues. The trim removed 5 bases at V and 2 bases at J, leaving 8 bases unmatched. CDR1 and CDR2 from the germline V gene are SGHNT and YENEEA. This CDR3 reads CASSIMTGPNTGELFF. The DNA of the CDR3 is TGTGCCAGCAGCATCATGACAGGGCCTAACACCGGGGAGCTGTTTTTT.